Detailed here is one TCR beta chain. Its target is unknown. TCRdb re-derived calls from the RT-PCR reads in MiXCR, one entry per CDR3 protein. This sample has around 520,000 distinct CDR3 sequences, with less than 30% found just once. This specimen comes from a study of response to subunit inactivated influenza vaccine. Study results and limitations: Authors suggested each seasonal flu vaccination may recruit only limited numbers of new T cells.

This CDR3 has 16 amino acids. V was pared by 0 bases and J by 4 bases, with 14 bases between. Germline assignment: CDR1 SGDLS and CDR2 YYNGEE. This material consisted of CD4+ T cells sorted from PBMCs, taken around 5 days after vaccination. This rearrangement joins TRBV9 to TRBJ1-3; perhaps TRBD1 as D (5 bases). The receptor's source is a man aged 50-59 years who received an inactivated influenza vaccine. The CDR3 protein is CASSVDGGSRGNTIYF. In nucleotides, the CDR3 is TGTGCCAGCAGCGTAGACGGGGGGTCCCGCGGAAACACCATATATTTT.